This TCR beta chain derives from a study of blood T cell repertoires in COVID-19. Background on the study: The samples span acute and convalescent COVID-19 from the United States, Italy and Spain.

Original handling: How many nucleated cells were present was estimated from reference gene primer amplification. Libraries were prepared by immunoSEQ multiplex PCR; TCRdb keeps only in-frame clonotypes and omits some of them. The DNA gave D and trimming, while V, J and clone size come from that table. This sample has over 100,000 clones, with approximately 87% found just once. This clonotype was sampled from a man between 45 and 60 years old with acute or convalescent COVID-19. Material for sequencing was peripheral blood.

CDR3 in DNA: TGCAGCGTCCTCAGCGGGACGCACACAGATACGCAGTATTTT. Translated, it gives CSVLSGTHTDTQYF. The rearrangement links TRBV29-1 to TRBJ2-3; TRBD2 agrees at 7 bases. Germline lookup yields CDR1 SQVTM and CDR2 ANQGSEA. Losses at the gene ends were 6 bases for V and 2 bases for J; bases not matched to a gene: 8. The CDR3 is made up of 14 amino acids.